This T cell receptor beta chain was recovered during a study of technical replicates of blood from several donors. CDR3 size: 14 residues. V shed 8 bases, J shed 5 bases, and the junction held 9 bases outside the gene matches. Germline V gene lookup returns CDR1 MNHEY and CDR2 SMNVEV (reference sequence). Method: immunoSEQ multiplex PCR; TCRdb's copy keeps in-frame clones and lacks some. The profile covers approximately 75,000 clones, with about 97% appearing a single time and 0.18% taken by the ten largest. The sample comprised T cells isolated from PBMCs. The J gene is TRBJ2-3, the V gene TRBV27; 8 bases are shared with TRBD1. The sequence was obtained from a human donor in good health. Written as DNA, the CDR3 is TGTGCCAGCGGGAGACAGGGACAGGAAGATACGCAGTATTTT. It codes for CASGRQGQEDTQYF.